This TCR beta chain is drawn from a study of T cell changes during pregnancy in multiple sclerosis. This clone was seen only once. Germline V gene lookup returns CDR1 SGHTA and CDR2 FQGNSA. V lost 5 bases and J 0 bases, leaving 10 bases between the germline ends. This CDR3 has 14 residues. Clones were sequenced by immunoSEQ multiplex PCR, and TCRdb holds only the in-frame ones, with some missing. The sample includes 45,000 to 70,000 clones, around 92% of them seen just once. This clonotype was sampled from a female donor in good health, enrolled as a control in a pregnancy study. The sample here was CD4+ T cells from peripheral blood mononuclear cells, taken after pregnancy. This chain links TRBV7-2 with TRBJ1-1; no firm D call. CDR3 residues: CASSLGLMNTEAFF. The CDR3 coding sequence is TGTGCCAGCAGCCTCGGACTCATGAACACTGAAGCTTTCTTT.